This T cell receptor (beta chain) appears in the sequencing data of a study of CD8+ T cells in alopecia areata. The CDR3 runs to 14 residues. CDR1 is MGHRA and CDR2 is YSYEKL in the germline V gene. V dropped 1 base and J dropped 7 bases, with 8 bases sitting between them. Findings of the study overall: Normal-skin resident alphabeta T cells also appear among scalp sample sequences. Unlike in mice, where it was clearer, TCR sharing across patients was less clear, possibly HLA-related. Lesional scalp, notably in alopecia totalis/universalis, had clonality above that of normal scalp.

Sequencing templates came from extracted RNA that was reverse transcribed into cDNA. Measured with immunoSEQ multiplex PCR; TCRdb has only the in-frame clones, and not every one. Among roughly 120,000 clones listed, about 61% were seen once. Comments on this clone: Its cognate antigen is unknown.

This TCR was recovered from a human donor in good health. What was sequenced was CD4+ T cells sorted from blood. This chain links TRBV4-1 with TRBJ1-6; D possibly corresponds to TRBD1 (6 bases). CDR3: CASSQAGVNSPLHF. The DNA of the CDR3 is TGCGCCAGCAGCCAAGCAGGGGTAAATTCACCCCTCCACTTT.